This T cell receptor beta chain was captured in a study of T cell responses to AZD1222 COVID-19 vaccine. Whole-study findings and limits: Among those given AZD1222, only five to seven were seropositive at baseline.

Turning to this clone: Antigen: not known. The junction departs from germline at one end; a sequencing error may be responsible.

Assay: immunoSEQ multiplex PCR; the TCRdb copy retains only in-frame clones and omits some. The table has roughly 100,000 clones, roughly 91% seen once. The sequenced sample was peripheral blood, obtained 28 days after the second AZD1222 dose. The sequence was obtained from an adult who received the AZD1222 COVID-19 vaccine.

The CDR3 spells CASSLSPSGGAETQYF. The DNA for the CDR3 is TGTGCTAGCAGCTTAAGCCCTAGCGGGGGGGCAGAGACCCAGTACTTC. V is TRBV7-7 and J is TRBJ2-5; 12 nucleotides align to TRBD2. Germline CDR1 SSHAT, CDR2 FNYEAQ (reference sequence). The CDR3 is 16 amino acids.